The 27 T cell receptor beta chains in this list originate from one sample, sequenced in a study of cytomegalovirus exposure and HLA in healthy donors. It was with 60 Vbeta and 13 Jbeta primers that the PCR ran. The repertoire was sequenced with immunoSEQ multiplex PCR; TCRdb's copy has only in-frame clones and lacks some. The ten top clones account for approximately 1.8%, within a sample of about 130,000 clones. The material sequenced was PBMCs. These receptors were collected from a man younger than 35 in good health and CMV-seronegative.

CDR3 bases: TGCAGCGTTGAACTGTCCTTCGGTGGAAACACCATATATTTT. The encoded protein is CSVELSFGGNTIYF. J is TRBJ1-3 and V is TRBV29-1; D ambiguous. Germline V gene data show CDR1 as SQVTM and CDR2 as ANQGSEA. The CDR3 spans 14 residues. Between the trimmed V and J ends, which lost 2 bases and 3 bases, there was a span of 11 bases.

V usage is TRBV7-6 and J usage is TRBJ2-5, with 7 bases aligning to TRBD1. V was pared by 4 bases and J by 2 bases, with 4 bases of the junction left unmatched. The CDR3 totals 14 residues. Germline V gene data show CDR1 as SGHVS and CDR2 as FNYEAQ. CDR3 DNA: TGTGCCAGCAGCTCCCCAGGGGGACAAGAGACCCAGTACTTC. Translated: CASSSPGGQETQYF. Full variable domain (remainder filled in from reference TRBV7-6 and TRBJ2-5): GAGVSQSPRYKVTKRGQDVALRCDPISGHVSLYWYRQALGQGPEFLTYFNYEAQQDKSGLPNDRFSAERPEGSISTLTIQRTEQRDSAMYRCASSSPGGQETQYFGPGTRLLVL.

The chain combines TRBV5-4 with TRBJ2-5; TRBD1 agrees at 8 bases. Matching the DNA end better, TRBJ2-7 makes the J call doubtful. CDR3 size: 14 residues. Per the germline V gene, CDR1 is SGHNT and CDR2 is YYREEE (reference sequence). CDR3: CASSLFDRGYEQYF. In nucleotides, the CDR3 is TGTGCCAGCAGCTTGTTTGACAGGGGCTACGAGCAGTACTTC.

The J gene is TRBJ1-4, the V gene TRBV5-1; D ambiguous. Between the trimmed V and J ends, which lost 2 bases and 3 bases, there was a span of 8 bases. CDR1 SGHRS and CDR2 YFSETQ come from the germline V gene. The CDR3 length is 14 residues. The CDR3 loop is CASSFSGSNEKLFF. The CDR3 bases are TGCGCCAGCAGCTTCTCGGGATCTAATGAAAAACTGTTTTTT.

The chain joins TRBV5-6 to TRBJ2-7; D not resolved. The CDR3 is made up of 13 amino acids. Deletions cut 5 bases from V and 0 bases from J, with 9 bases between. Per the germline V gene, CDR1 is SGHDT and CDR2 is YYEEEE. CDR3 sequence: CASRGENSYEQYF. The CDR3 DNA reads TGTGCCAGCAGGGGCGAAAACTCCTACGAGCAGTACTTC.

CDR3 nucleotides: TGTGCCAGCAGACCAAGAGGGGGCGCGGAGCAGCCCCAGCATTTT. This translates into CASRPRGGAEQPQHF. The V call is TRBV27, the J call TRBJ1-5; 7 bases match TRBD1. From germline, CDR1 is MNHEY and CDR2 SMNVEV (reference sequence). This CDR3 is 15 amino acids long. Losses at the gene ends were 6 bases for V and 7 bases for J; bases not matched to a gene: 12.

This rearrangement joins TRBV2 to TRBJ1-2, with 8 positions matching TRBD1. Trimming took 7 bases from V and 4 from J; bases not matched to a gene: 8. This CDR3 has 14 amino acids. Germline V CDR1 and CDR2: SNHLY, FYNNEI. The CDR3 loop is CASTGQGEGYGYTF. As DNA, the CDR3 is TGTGCCAGCACTGGACAGGGAGAAGGCTATGGCTACACCTTC.

This rearrangement joins TRBV6-5 to TRBJ1-5; D is ambiguous. The germline V gene has CDR1 MNHEY and CDR2 SVGAGI. The V end was cut by 2 bases, the J end by 4 bases, with 9 bases between. CDR3 length: 14 residues. CDR3 sequence reads: CASSYAGPNQPQHF. CDR3 in DNA: TGTGCCAGCAGTTACGCGGGTCCAAATCAGCCCCAGCATTTT.

This rearrangement joins TRBV27 to TRBJ2-7, with D maybe TRBD1 (5 bases). This CDR3 region has 17 residues. Germline lookup yields CDR1 MNHEY and CDR2 SMNVEV (reference sequence). V lost 0 bases and J lost 2, with 17 bases in between. CDR3 protein: CASSLSKRSGSPYEQYF. The CDR3 nucleotides are TGTGCCAGCAGTTTATCGAAGAGGTCAGGGTCCCCCTACGAGCAGTACTTC.

CDR3 sequence: CASSFRGDYGYTF. CDR3 coding DNA: TGTGCCAGCAGCTTTAGGGGTGACTATGGCTACACCTTC. The chain joins TRBV7-2 to TRBJ1-2, with D possibly TRBD1 on 5 matching bases. Deletions cut 3 bases from V and 3 bases from J, with 8 bases between. The CDR3 length is 13 residues. The germline gives CDR1 SGHTA, CDR2 FQGNSA.

This chain connects TRBV11-2 to TRBJ2-4; 10 nucleotides line up with TRBD2. CDR3 size: 19 residues. Germline assignment: CDR1 SGHAT and CDR2 FQNNGV. V lost 4 bases and J lost 6; bases outside the gene matches: 18. The CDR3 DNA is TGTGCCAGCAGCTCCGGCTTGAGAGCGGGGGGGCGTCTTGGAAACATTCAGTACTTC. It encodes CASSSGLRAGGRLGNIQYF.

The V and J genes are TRBV29-1 and TRBJ2-5, with TRBD2 matching over 15 bases. The assigned J gene may be wrong: the sequence end matches TRBJ2-7 better. The CDR3 runs 15 residues. CDR1 and CDR2 from the germline V gene are SQVTM and ANQGSEA. The CDR3 spells CSVDGLAGGSYEQYF. CDR3 coding DNA: TGCAGCGTCGACGGACTAGCGGGAGGGTCCTACGAGCAGTACTTC.

V is TRBV4-3 and J is TRBJ1-1, with unresolved D. Germline-derived CDR1 and CDR2 are LGHNA and YSLEER. Trimming cost V 1 base and J 8 bases, with 8 bases left between them. CDR3 length: 12 residues. CDR3 in DNA: TGCGCCAGCAGCCAAGTTGGTCAGGAAGCTTTCTTT. Its translation: CASSQVGQEAFF.

The chain has TRBV27 and TRBJ2-6; 9 positions agree with TRBD2. The CDR3 is 18 residues long. Germline CDR1 reads MNHEY; CDR2 reads SMNVEV (reference sequence). J was trimmed by 3 bases and V by 5 bases; bases with no gene match: 11. The CDR3 loop reads CASSRGGGPGNGANVLTF. CDR3 in DNA: TGTGCCAGCAGTCGCGGGGGGGGGCCGGGTAATGGGGCCAACGTCCTGACTTTC.

The chain employs TRBV27 and TRBJ2-7; D gene unclear. This CDR3 contains 14 residues. V lost 8 bases and J 2 bases, leaving 16 bases between the germline ends. Germline V gives CDR1 MNHEY, CDR2 SMNVEV (reference sequence). Written as DNA, the CDR3 is TGTGCCAGCGGTTCGGGTACGGCCCCCTACGAGCAGTACTTC. Translating it yields CASGSGTAPYEQYF.

This rearrangement joins TRBV5-6 to TRBJ2-7; 10 positions match TRBD1. This CDR3 is built from 17 residues. Unmatched junction bases numbered 16, after V lost 4 bases and J lost 6 bases. CDR1 and CDR2 (germline): SGHDT, YYEEEE. CDR3 DNA: TGTGCCAGCAGCCTGCTCATAGACAGGGGGCCTCTCCTCGAGCAGTACTTC. It translates to CASSLLIDRGPLLEQYF. Using reference TRBV5-6 and TRBJ2-7 for the parts outside the CDR3, the full variable domain is DAGVTQSPTHLIKTRGQQVTLRCSPKSGHDTVSWYQQALGQGPQFIFQYYEEEERQRGNFPDRFSGHQFPNYSSELNVNALLLGDSALYLCASSLLIDRGPLLEQYFGPGTRLTVT.

This sequence joins TRBV10-3 and TRBJ1-1; no definite D call. This CDR3 has 14 amino acids. V dropped 6 bases and J dropped 4 bases, with 15 bases sitting between them. Germline CDR1 and CDR2: ENHRY and SYGVKD. DNA for the CDR3: TGTGCCATCAGGGGAGCAAGGTCGTTCACTGAAGCTTTCTTT. This codes for CAIRGARSFTEAFF.

This chain uses TRBV29-1 with TRBJ2-1; D may be TRBD2 (5 bases). This CDR3 comprises 12 residues. Germline V CDR1 and CDR2: SQVTM, ANQGSEA. Trimming shortened V by 2 bases and J by 8 bases, and 10 bases separated the two germline ends. DNA of the CDR3: TGCAGCGTTGAACCGGGAATTCATGAGCAGTTCTTC. This codes for CSVEPGIHEQFF.

This rearrangement joins TRBV7-3 to TRBJ2-2, with 11 bases matching TRBD1. The CDR3 sequence is 17 residues long. The trim removed 0 bases at V and 4 bases at J, leaving 4 bases unmatched. The germline CDR1 and CDR2 sequences are SGHTA and FQGTGA. CDR3 region: CASSLTLDRGRTGELFF. The CDR3 DNA is TGTGCCAGCAGCTTAACGTTGGACAGGGGGCGCACCGGGGAGCTGTTTTTT.

About this clone: Other DNA sequences in this specimen translate into the identical CDR3. The rearrangement joins TRBV2 to TRBJ2-7; the match to TRBD1 covers 8 bases. Unmatched junction bases numbered 2, after V lost 6 bases and J lost 4 bases. The CDR3 covers 12 residues. Germline CDR1 SNHLY, CDR2 FYNNEI. The CDR3 spells CASSGQGYEQYF. The DNA for the CDR3 is TGTGCCAGCAGCGGACAGGGTTACGAGCAGTACTTC.

The chain carries TRBV2 and TRBJ1-1, with D tentatively TRBD1 (6 bases). CDR1 is SNHLY and CDR2 is FYNNEI in the germline V gene. V shed 2 bases and J shed 0 bases, with 16 bases lying between them. This CDR3 has 17 amino acids. CDR3 sequence (DNA): TGTGCCAGCAGTGAAACTACGTTGGGGGCAATGAACACTGAAGCTTTCTTT. It encodes CASSETTLGAMNTEAFF. Using reference TRBV2 and TRBJ1-1 for the parts outside the CDR3, the full variable domain is EPEVTQTPSHQVTQMGQEVILRCVPISNHLYFYWYRQILGQKVEFLVSFYNNEISEKSEIFDDQFSVERPDGSNFTLKIRSTKLEDSAMYFCASSETTLGAMNTEAFFGQGTRLTVV.

This chain joins TRBV27 and TRBJ1-1; D uncertain. The CDR3 is made up of 13 amino acids. Germline lookup yields CDR1 MNHEY and CDR2 SMNVEV (reference sequence). The V end was cut by 8 bases, the J end by 1 base, with 11 bases between. The CDR3 is CASRLLSNTEAFF. Here the CDR3 DNA reads TGTGCCAGCCGCCTCCTATCGAACACTGAAGCTTTCTTT.

V usage is TRBV21-1 and J usage is TRBJ1-5; the table calls TRBD1, which could not be checked here. TRBV21-1 is assigned pseudogene status. This CDR3 has 17 residues. The CDR3 coding sequence is TGTGCCAGCAGCCTGGAGGACAGGCCTTATAGCAATCAGCCCCAGCATTTT. This sequence encodes CASSLEDRPYSNQPQHF.

CDR3 DNA sequence: TGTGCCAGCAGCACCAGACCTGGGACTTCGCAAGAGACCCAGTACTTC. Translation gives CASSTRPGTSQETQYF. The rearrangement joins TRBV6-6 to TRBJ2-5, with D tentatively TRBD2 (6 bases). The V end lost 6 bases, the J end lost 2 bases, and 19 bases lay between the germline ends. The CDR3 has 16 amino acids. Germline CDR1 is MNHNY and CDR2 is SVGAGI (reference sequence).

The chain combines TRBV7-8 with TRBJ2-3; D not certain. V lost 4 bases and J 6 bases, leaving 17 bases between the germline ends. Germline loops: CDR1 SGHVS, CDR2 FQNEAQ. The CDR3 sequence is 15 residues long. CDR3 coding DNA: TGTGCCAGCAGCTCCCCCCGACCCTTCGGGGATACGCAGTATTTT. Translation gives CASSSPRPFGDTQYF.

V and J are TRBV27 and TRBJ1-2; TRBD1 might be the D (6 bases). Deletions cut 5 bases from V and 4 bases from J, with 23 bases between. CDR1 MNHEY and CDR2 SMNVEV come from the germline V gene (reference sequence). This CDR3 comprises 17 residues. The CDR3 loop is CASSPLSWGGFGYGYTF. The DNA of the CDR3 is TGTGCCAGCAGTCCCCTCTCTTGGGGGGGCTTCGGCTATGGCTACACCTTC.

The V and J genes are TRBV7-2 and TRBJ2-5; TRBD2 aligns across 12 bases. Germline V lookup: CDR1 SGHTA, CDR2 FQGNSA. The CDR3 runs 18 residues. The trim removed 4 bases at V and 0 bases at J, leaving 9 bases unmatched. CDR3 sequence reads: CASSSGLAGLGNQETQYF. CDR3 nucleotide sequence: TGTGCCAGCAGCTCCGGACTAGCGGGGCTGGGGAACCAAGAGACCCAGTACTTC.